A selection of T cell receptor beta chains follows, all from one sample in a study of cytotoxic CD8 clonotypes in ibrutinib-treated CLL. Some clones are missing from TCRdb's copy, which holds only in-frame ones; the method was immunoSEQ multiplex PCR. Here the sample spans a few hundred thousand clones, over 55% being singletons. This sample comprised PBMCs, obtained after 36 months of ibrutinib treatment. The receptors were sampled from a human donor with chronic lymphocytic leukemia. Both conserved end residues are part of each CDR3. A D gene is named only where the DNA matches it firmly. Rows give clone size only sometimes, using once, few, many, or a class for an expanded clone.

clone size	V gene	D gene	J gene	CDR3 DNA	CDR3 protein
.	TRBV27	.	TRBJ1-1	TGTGCCAGCAGTTTATCAAACCCCTATTCAGGCACTGAAGCTTTCTTT	CASSLSNPYSGTEAFF
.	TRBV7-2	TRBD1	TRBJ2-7	TGTGCCAGCAGCAACAGGGGGTGGGACGAGCAGTACTTC	CASSNRGWDEQYF
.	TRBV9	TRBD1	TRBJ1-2	TGTGCCAGCAGTCGGACAGGGGTGTACTATGGCTACACCTTC	CASSRTGVYYGYTF
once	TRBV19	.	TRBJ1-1	TGTGCCAGTAGTATCGGGGGTGGTGGCACTGAAGCTTTCTTT	CASSIGGGGTEAFF
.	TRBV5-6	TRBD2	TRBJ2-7	TGTGCCAGCCAGCGGGGTATCGGCCGTGAGTACTTC	CASQRGIGREYF
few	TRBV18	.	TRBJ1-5	TGTGCCAGCTCACCGGGGGGCTTCAATCAGCCCCAGCATTTT	CASSPGGFNQPQHF
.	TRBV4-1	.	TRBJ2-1	TGCGCCAGCAGCCAAGATTTGGCCAGGACCCACAACAATGAGCAGTTCTTC	CASSQDLARTHNNEQFF
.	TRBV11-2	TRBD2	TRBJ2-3	TGTGCCAGCAGCTTAGCAGGACTAGCGGGAGTCGGCGGCACAGATACGCAGTATTTT	CASSLAGLAGVGGTDTQYF
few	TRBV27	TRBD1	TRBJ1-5	TGTGCCAGCAGACAGGGGACTGGCAATCAGCCCCAGCATTTT	CASRQGTGNQPQHF
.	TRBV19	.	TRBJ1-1	TGTGCCAGTAGACGCCCGCCAGGGAAAGTGATCACTGAAGCTTTCTTT	CASRRPPGKVITEAFF
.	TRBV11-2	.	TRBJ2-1	TGTGCCAGCAGCTTAGGCATCGGGGTTCTGTATGAGCAGTTCTTC	CASSLGIGVLYEQFF
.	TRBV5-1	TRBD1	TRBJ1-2	TGCGCCAGCAGCTTGGGAGGGACAGGGGGCTTCTATGGCTACACCTTC	CASSLGGTGGFYGYTF
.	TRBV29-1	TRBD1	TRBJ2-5	TGCAGCGTGCCCCGGGACAGGGAGGAGACCCAGTACTTC	CSVPRDREETQYF
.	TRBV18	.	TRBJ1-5	TGTGCCAGCTCCCCCGCCTATAGCAATCAGCCCCAGCATTTT	CASSPAYSNQPQHF
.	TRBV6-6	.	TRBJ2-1	TGTGCCAGCAGTTACTCGACTAGAAACGGTTACAATGAGCAGTTCTTC	CASSYSTRNGYNEQFF
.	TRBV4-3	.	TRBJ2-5	TGCGCCAGCAGCCAAGAAAGGAGGCCGGGAGAGACCCAGTACTTC	CASSQERRPGETQYF
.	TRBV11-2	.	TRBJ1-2	TGTGCCAGCAGCTTATCTGCAGCGGGAGGCTACACCTTC	CASSLSAAGGYTF